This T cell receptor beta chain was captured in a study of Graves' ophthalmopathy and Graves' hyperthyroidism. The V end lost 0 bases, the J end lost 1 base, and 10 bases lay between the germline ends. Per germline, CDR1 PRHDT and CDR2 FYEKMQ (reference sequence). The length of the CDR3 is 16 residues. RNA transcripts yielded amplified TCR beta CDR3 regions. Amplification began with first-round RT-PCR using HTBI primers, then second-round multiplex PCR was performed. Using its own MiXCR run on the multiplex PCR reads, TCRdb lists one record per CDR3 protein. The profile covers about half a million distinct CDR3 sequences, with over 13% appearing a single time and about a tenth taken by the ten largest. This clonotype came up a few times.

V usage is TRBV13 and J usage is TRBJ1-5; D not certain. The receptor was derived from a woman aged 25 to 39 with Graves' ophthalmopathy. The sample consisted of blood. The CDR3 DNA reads TGTGCCAGCAGCTTAGGCCTGGGGAGAAGCAATCAGCCCCAGCATTTT. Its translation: CASSLGLGRSNQPQHF.